This entry describes one TCR beta chain. No antigen is known for it. The CDR3 is made up of 14 amino acids. Per germline, CDR1 DFQATT and CDR2 SNEGSKA (reference sequence). These data originate in a study of monozygotic twins with inflammatory bowel disease. Study-wide results and caveats: IBD patients shared fewer clonotypes with other individuals than healthy twins, especially patients with disease activity signs.

The template switching step added UMIs that contained a 6-nucleotide sample barcode. No DNA is given; TCRdb re-called the 5' RACE reads and lists each CDR3 protein once. Its table lists 150,000 to 200,000 distinct CDR3 sequences. The rearrangement uses TRBV20-1 and TRBJ1-6; TCRdb indicates TRBD1, and absent DNA this call remains unverified. The sequenced sample was blood. The sequence was collected from a human donor with ulcerative colitis or Crohn's disease, or a healthy co-twin of an affected twin (not recorded which). CDR3 loop: CSLQGSSYNSPLHF.